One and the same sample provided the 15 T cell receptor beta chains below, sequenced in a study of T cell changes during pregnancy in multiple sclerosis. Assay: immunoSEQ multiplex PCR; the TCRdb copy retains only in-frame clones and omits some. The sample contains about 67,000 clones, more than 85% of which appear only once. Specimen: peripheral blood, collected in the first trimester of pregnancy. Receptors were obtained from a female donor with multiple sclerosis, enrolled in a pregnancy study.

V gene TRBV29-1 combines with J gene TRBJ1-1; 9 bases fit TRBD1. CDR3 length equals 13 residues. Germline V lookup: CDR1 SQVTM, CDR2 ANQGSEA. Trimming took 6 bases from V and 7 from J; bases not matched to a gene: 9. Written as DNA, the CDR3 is TGCAGCGTGCTTCCGGGACAGGGAAATGAAGCTTTCTTT. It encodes CSVLPGQGNEAFF.

Written as DNA, the CDR3 is TGCGCCAGCAGGGGGAGGGGGACCCCTACCCCCCGAAATAATTCACCCCTCCACTTT. Translating it yields CASRGRGTPTPRNNSPLHF. The chain has TRBV10-1 and TRBJ1-6, with D maybe TRBD1 (6 bases). The length of the CDR3 is 19 residues. V was pared by 6 bases and J by 5 bases, with 26 bases between. CDR1 is WNHNN and CDR2 is SYGVQD in the germline V gene (reference sequence).

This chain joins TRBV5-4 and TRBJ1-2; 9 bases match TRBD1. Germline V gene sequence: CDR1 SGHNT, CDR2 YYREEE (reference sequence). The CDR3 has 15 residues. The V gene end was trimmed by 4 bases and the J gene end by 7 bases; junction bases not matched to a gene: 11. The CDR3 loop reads CASSKSPTGGSGYTF. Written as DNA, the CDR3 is TGTGCCAGCAGCAAATCCCCTACAGGGGGCTCTGGCTACACCTTC.

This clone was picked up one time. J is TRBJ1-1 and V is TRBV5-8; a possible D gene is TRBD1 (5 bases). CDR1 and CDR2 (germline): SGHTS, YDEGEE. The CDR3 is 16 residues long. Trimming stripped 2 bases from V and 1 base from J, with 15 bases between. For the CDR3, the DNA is TGTGCCAGCAGCTTATCGGAGGGGCGAGGGAACACTGAAGCTTTCTTT. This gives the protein CASSLSEGRGNTEAFF.

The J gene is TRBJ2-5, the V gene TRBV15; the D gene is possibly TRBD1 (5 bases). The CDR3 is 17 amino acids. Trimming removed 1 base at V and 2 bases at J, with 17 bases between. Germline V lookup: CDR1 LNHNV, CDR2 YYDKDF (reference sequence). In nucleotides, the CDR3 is TGTGCCACCAGCAGAGTTAAACAGGTTTTGGGACAAGAGACCCAGTACTTC. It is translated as CATSRVKQVLGQETQYF.

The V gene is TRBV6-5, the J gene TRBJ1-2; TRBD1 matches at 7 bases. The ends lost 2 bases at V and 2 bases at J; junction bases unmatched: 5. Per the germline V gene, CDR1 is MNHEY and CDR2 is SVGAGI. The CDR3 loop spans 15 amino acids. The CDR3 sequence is CASSYRQGRNYGYTF. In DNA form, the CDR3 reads TGTGCCAGCAGTTACAGACAGGGTCGGAACTATGGCTACACCTTC.

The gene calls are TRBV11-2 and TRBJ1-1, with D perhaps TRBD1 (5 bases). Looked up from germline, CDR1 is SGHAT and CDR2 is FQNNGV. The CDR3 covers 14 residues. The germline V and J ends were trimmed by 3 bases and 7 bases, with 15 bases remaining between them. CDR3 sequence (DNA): TGTGCCAGCAGCTTGGGGGGAACCGTCGGTGAAGCTTTCTTT. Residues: CASSLGGTVGEAFF.

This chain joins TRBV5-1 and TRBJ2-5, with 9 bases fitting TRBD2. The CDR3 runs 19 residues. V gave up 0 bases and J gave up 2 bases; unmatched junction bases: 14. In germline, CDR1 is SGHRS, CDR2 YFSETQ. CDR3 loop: CASSLGSGFSGGTQETQYF. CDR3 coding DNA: TGCGCCAGCAGCTTGGGGAGCGGGTTTAGCGGGGGAACTCAAGAGACCCAGTACTTC.

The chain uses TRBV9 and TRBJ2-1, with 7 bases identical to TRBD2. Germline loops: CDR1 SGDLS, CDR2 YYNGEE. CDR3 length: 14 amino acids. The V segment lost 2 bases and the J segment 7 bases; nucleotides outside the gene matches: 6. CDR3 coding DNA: TGTGCCAGCAGCGTCCACCCCGGGGGGAATGAGCAGTTCTTC. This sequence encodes CASSVHPGGNEQFF.

Here the CDR3 reads CASSSRLAGDLDTQYF. CDR3 sequence (DNA): TGTGCCAGCAGCTCCCGACTAGCGGGGGATTTGGATACGCAGTATTTT. J is TRBJ2-3 and V is TRBV11-2; 12 positions agree with TRBD2. This CDR3 contains 16 residues. Germline CDR1 is SGHAT and CDR2 is FQNNGV. J lost 6 bases, V lost 4 bases, and 8 bases had no gene match.

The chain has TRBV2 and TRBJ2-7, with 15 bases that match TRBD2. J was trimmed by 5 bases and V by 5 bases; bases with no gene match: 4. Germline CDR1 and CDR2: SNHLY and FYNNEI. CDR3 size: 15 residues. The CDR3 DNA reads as TGTGCCAGCAGTAAAAGGACTAGCGGGGGGGACGAGCAGTACTTC. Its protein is CASSKRTSGGDEQYF. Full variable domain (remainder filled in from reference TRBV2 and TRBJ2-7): EPEVTQTPSHQVTQMGQEVILRCVPISNHLYFYWYRQILGQKVEFLVSFYNNEISEKSEIFDDQFSVERPDGSNFTLKIRSTKLEDSAMYFCASSKRTSGGDEQYFGPGTRLTVT.

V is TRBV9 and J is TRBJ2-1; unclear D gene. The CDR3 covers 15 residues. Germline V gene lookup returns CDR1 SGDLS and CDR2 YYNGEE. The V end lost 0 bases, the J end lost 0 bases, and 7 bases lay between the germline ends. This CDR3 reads CASSVDSYSYNEQFF. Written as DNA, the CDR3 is TGTGCCAGCAGCGTAGACTCATACTCCTACAATGAGCAGTTCTTC.

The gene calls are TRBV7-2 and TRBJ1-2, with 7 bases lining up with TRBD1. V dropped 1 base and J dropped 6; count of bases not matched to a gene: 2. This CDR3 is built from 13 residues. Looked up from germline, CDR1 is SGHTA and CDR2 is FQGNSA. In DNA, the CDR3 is TGTGCCAGCAGCTTAGGTCAGGGGGATGGCTACACCTTC. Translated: CASSLGQGDGYTF.

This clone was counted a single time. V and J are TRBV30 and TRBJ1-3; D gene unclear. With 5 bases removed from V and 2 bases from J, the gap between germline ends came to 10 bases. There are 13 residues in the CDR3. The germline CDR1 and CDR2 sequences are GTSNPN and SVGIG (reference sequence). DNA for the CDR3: TGTGCCTGGTCGCGGGCTGCTGGAAACACCATATATTTT. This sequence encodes CAWSRAAGNTIYF. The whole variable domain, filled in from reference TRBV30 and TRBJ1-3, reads SQTIHQWPATLVQPVGSPLSLECTVEGTSNPNLYWYRQAAGRGLQLLFYSVGIGQISSEVPQNLSASRPQDRQFILSSKKLLLSDSGFYLCAWSRAAGNTIYFGEGSWLTVV.

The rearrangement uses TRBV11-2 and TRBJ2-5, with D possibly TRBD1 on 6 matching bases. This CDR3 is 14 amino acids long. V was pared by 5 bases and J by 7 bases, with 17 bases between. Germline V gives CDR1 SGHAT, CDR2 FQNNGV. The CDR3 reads CASSRNRVGGTQYF. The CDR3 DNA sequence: TGTGCCAGCAGCCGGAACAGGGTTGGTGGGACCCAGTACTTC. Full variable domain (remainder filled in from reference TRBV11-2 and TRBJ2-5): EAGVAQSPRYKIIEKRQSVAFWCNPISGHATLYWYQQILGQGPKLLIQFQNNGVVDDSQLPKDRFSAERLKGVDSTLKIQPAKLEDSAVYLCASSRNRVGGTQYFGPGTRLLVL.